Below are 12 T cell receptor beta chains sequenced from a single sample in a study of shared clonotypes between healthy human individuals. Measured with immunoSEQ multiplex PCR; TCRdb has only the in-frame clones, and not every one. The sample includes just over 95,000 clones, roughly two thirds of them seen just once. Sequencing was performed on memory CD8+ T cells sorted from blood. Subset defined: CD45RO+ cells pooled with CCR7-negative TemRA cells. All receptors come from a man aged 25-45 years in good health.

The gene calls are TRBV7-2 and TRBJ1-2; D is unclear. Per germline, CDR1 SGHTA and CDR2 FQGNSA. The CDR3 totals 12 residues. V was cut by 5 bases and J by 8 bases, with 12 bases left in between. CDR3 amino acids: CASSQRTLGYTF. The CDR3 DNA reads as TGTGCCAGCAGCCAAAGGACGCTCGGCTACACCTTC.

This sequence joins TRBV19 and TRBJ1-5; possible D gene TRBD1, 6 bases. In germline, CDR1 is LNHDA, CDR2 SQIVND (reference sequence). Trimming removed 3 bases from V and 3 bases from J, with 12 bases in between. This CDR3 has 15 amino acids. The CDR3: CASSISGGTNQPQHF. CDR3 sequence (DNA): TGTGCCAGTAGTATCTCTGGGGGCACCAATCAGCCCCAGCATTTT.

The chain couples TRBV16 to TRBJ2-3; D is possibly TRBD2 (5 bases). Trimming took off 2 bases at V and 0 bases at J, with 6 bases between the two ends. CDR1 is KGHSY and CDR2 is FQNENV in the germline V gene. The CDR3 is 14 residues long. CDR3: CASSQDYSTDTQYF. CDR3 DNA: TGTGCCAGCAGCCAAGACTACAGCACAGATACGCAGTATTTT. Looking up the rest from reference TRBV16 and TRBJ2-3 gives the full variable domain: GEEVAQTPKHLVRGEGQKAKLYCAPIKGHSYVFWYQQVLKNEFKFLISFQNENVFDETGMPKERFSAKCLPNSPCSLEIQATKLEDSAVYFCASSQDYSTDTQYFGPGTRLTVL.

This clone is a singleton in its sample. The chain combines TRBV5-5 with TRBJ2-7; 9 bases map to TRBD1. CDR3 length equals 15 residues. Germline assignment: CDR1 SGHKS and CDR2 YYEKEE (reference sequence). After removal of 3 bases from V and 3 bases from J, the junction contained 7 bases not matched to a gene. This CDR3 reads CASSSRTGAFYEQYF. In nucleotides, the CDR3 is TGTGCCAGCAGCTCGAGGACAGGGGCGTTCTACGAGCAGTACTTC.

This clone was observed a single time. The rearrangement links TRBV4-1 to TRBJ2-1; no clear D. This CDR3 has 14 amino acids. V shed 0 bases and J shed 6 bases, with 9 bases lying between them. Germline loops: CDR1 MGHRA, CDR2 YSYEKL. DNA for the CDR3: TGCGCCAGCAGCCAAGATTCCTCACTCAATGAGCAGTTCTTC. Amino acids: CASSQDSSLNEQFF.

V is TRBV7-9 and J is TRBJ2-5, with 11 bases matching TRBD2. V dropped 4 bases and J dropped 6; count of bases not matched to a gene: 10. CDR1 is SEHNR and CDR2 is FQNEAQ in the germline V gene (reference sequence). The length of the CDR3 is 16 residues. CDR3 bases: TGTGCCAGCAGCTCTCATAGCGGGAGGGCCAGGAAGACCCAGTACTTC. Protein sequence: CASSSHSGRARKTQYF.

This clone has only a few counts. This chain links TRBV12-5 with TRBJ2-1, with 11 nucleotides matching TRBD1. The V gene's germline CDR1 is LGHNT and CDR2 FRNRAP. This CDR3 contains 17 residues. The trim removed 0 bases at V and 5 bases at J, leaving 6 bases unmatched. The CDR3 protein is CASGLVLGGQGDNEQFF. CDR3 sequence (DNA): TGTGCTAGTGGTTTGGTTTTGGGGGGACAGGGGGACAATGAGCAGTTCTTC.

The chain has TRBV25-1 and TRBJ2-1, with 10 positions matching TRBD1. The CDR3 is 15 amino acids. Germline V gives CDR1 MGHDK, CDR2 SYGVNS. V lost 5 bases to trimming and J lost 7 bases; unmatched junction nucleotides: 8. The CDR3 spells CASSNPGQGWNEQFF. The CDR3 DNA reads TGTGCCAGCAGTAATCCGGGACAGGGGTGGAATGAGCAGTTCTTC.

The chain combines TRBV5-8 with TRBJ2-1, with TRBD1 as a possible D gene (8 bases). The length of the CDR3 is 16 residues. V dropped 4 bases and J dropped 2 bases, with 16 bases sitting between them. Germline CDR1 and CDR2: SGHTS and YDEGEE. The CDR3 DNA follows: TGTGCCAGCAGCCCACAGGGGGGGACAGCCTACAATGAGCAGTTCTTC. Translating gives CASSPQGGTAYNEQFF.

The chain carries TRBV11-2 and TRBJ2-5; 13 nucleotides align to TRBD2. Germline CDR1 SGHAT, CDR2 FQNNGV. The CDR3 has 17 amino acids. V lost 5 bases to trimming and J lost 2 bases; unmatched junction nucleotides: 8. The chain's CDR3 is CASSPTTSGRRQETQYF. The CDR3 region has the DNA TGTGCCAGCAGCCCCACGACTAGCGGGAGGCGTCAAGAGACCCAGTACTTC. The whole variable domain, filled in from reference TRBV11-2 and TRBJ2-5, reads EAGVAQSPRYKIIEKRQSVAFWCNPISGHATLYWYQQILGQGPKLLIQFQNNGVVDDSQLPKDRFSAERLKGVDSTLKIQPAKLEDSAVYLCASSPTTSGRRQETQYFGPGTRLLVL.

This clone was counted many times. Different DNA sequences within this sample yield the same CDR3. The chain employs TRBV6-6 and TRBJ1-1, with 9 bases matching TRBD1. Germline CDR1 is MNHNY and CDR2 is SVGAGI (reference sequence). V lost 0 bases, J lost 1 base, and 3 bases stayed unmatched. The CDR3 extends over 16 amino acids. CDR3 protein: CASSYSPGQGNTEAFF. Written as DNA, the CDR3 is TGTGCCAGCAGTTACTCGCCGGGACAGGGGAACACTGAAGCTTTCTTT.

This clone was observed a handful of times. The gene calls are TRBV7-2 and TRBJ2-7, with 7 bases lining up with TRBD2. Losses at the gene ends were 1 base for V and 3 bases for J; bases not matched to a gene: 6. CDR3 length: 15 residues. Germline V gene lookup returns CDR1 SGHTA and CDR2 FQGNSA. The DNA for the CDR3 is TGTGCCAGCAGCTTAGTGACTAGCTTGATCTACGAGCAGTACTTC. This codes for CASSLVTSLIYEQYF.